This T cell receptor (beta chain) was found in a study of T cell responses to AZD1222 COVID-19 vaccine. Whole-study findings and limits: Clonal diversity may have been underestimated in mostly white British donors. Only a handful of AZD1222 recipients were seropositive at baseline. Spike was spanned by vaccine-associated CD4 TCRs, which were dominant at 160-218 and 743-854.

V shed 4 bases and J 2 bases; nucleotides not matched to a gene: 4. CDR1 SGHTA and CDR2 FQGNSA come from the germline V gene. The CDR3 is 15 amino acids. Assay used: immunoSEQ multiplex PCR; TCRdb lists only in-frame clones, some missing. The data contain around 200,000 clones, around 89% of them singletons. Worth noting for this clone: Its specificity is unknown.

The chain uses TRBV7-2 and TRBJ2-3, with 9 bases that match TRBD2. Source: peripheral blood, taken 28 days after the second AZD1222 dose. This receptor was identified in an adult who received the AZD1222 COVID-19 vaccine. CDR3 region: CASSSSGVVTDTQYF. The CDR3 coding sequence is TGTGCCAGCAGCTCTAGCGGGGTAGTCACAGATACGCAGTATTTT. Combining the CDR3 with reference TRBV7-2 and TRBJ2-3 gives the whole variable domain GAGVSQSPSNKVTEKGKDVELRCDPISGHTALYWYRQSLGQGLEFLIYFQGNSAPDKSGLPSDRFSAERTGGSVSTLTIQRTQQEDSAVYLCASSSSGVVTDTQYFGPGTRLTVL.